Listed below are T cell receptor beta chains from one sample, sequenced in a study of control samples from healthy donors and cancer patients. The method was immunoSEQ multiplex PCR; TCRdb's version includes in-frame clones alone and lacks a portion of them. The table shows approximately 180,000 clones, with 94% occurring only once. The specimen sequenced was blood. The origin of the receptors is a woman under 30 in good health. Both conserved end residues are part of each CDR3. D genes are given only for firm matches. Clone sizes are given selectively: once, few, many, or a class where the clone is expanded.

j_call d_call clone_size v_call cdr3_nt cdr3_aa
TRBJ1-1 NA NA TRBV11-3 TGTGCCAGCAGCACAGAGTGGGCGCCAGGGGAGAACACTGAAGCTTTCTTT CASSTEWAPGENTEAFF
TRBJ1-5 NA NA TRBV11-2 TGTGCCAGCAGCTTAGGAGGAGGGCAGCCCCAGCATTTT CASSLGGGQPQHF
TRBJ1-5 NA NA TRBV28 TGTGCCAGCAGGGGGGGATTAGATCAGCCCCAGCATTTT CASRGGLDQPQHF
TRBJ2-7 TRBD1 NA TRBV7-2 TGTGCCAGCAGCTTCGACAGGGACCCACGCTACGAGCAGTACTTC CASSFDRDPRYEQYF
TRBJ1-4 NA NA TRBV7-9 TGTGCCAGCAGCCCGCCGATTAATGAAAAACTGTTTTTT CASSPPINEKLFF
TRBJ1-2 TRBD1 NA TRBV6-6 TGTGCCAGCAGGCGAGCTGCCGGGACAGCTAATGGCTACACCTTC CASRRAAGTANGYTF
TRBJ2-7 TRBD1 NA TRBV29-1 TGCAGCGTTGTGTACGGTGGAGGGACGGGACAGGGAACCTACGAGCAGTACTTC CSVVYGGGTGQGTYEQYF
TRBJ1-1 NA NA TRBV10-3 TGTGCCATCAGATCCGACGGGACCCCTAAGGGAGCTTTCTTT CAIRSDGTPKGAFF
TRBJ2-1 TRBD2 NA TRBV4-1 TGCGCCAGCAGCCAAGAGGATATGGGACTAGCGGCGAATGAGCAGTTCTTC CASSQEDMGLAANEQFF
TRBJ2-4 NA NA TRBV7-2 TGTGCCAGCAGCCACACCCCAAATCAAGCCAAAAACATTCAGTACTTC CASSHTPNQAKNIQYF
TRBJ1-5 NA NA TRBV19 TGTGCCACTTGGGATTATGCTCAGCCCCAGCATTTT CATWDYAQPQHF
TRBJ2-3 TRBD2 NA TRBV7-2 TGTGCCAGCAGCTTTGGCGGGGGGGACACAGATACGCAGTATTTT CASSFGGGDTDTQYF
TRBJ1-4 TRBD1 once TRBV2 TGTGCCAGCAGTGACAGGGGGGGGAGTCTGAGAGAAAAACTGTTTTTT CASSDRGGSLREKLFF
TRBJ1-2 NA NA TRBV9 TGTGCCAGCAGCGTACTCCCCTCCGGCCACAGGGCTTTAGGCTACACCTTC CASSVLPSGHRALGYTF
TRBJ1-1 NA NA TRBV18 TGTGCCAGCTCACCAGGGGTTGACACTGAAGCTTTCTTT CASSPGVDTEAFF
TRBJ2-7 NA once TRBV11-2 TGTGCCAGCAGCCAATCCCCAAATTACGAGCAGTACTTC CASSQSPNYEQYF
TRBJ2-7 TRBD2 NA TRBV18 TGTGCCAGCTCACCATTACGTAGCGGGTACGAGCAGTACTTC CASSPLRSGYEQYF
TRBJ1-4 NA NA TRBV11-3 TGTGCCAGCAGCGGGAACGGACTTTATGAAAAACTGTTTTTT CASSGNGLYEKLFF
TRBJ1-1 NA NA TRBV19 TGTGCCAGTAGTATAGTAGGGGACACTGAAGCTTTCTTT CASSIVGDTEAFF
TRBJ1-1 NA NA TRBV27 TGTGCCAGCAGTTCCAACAGGGTCACTGAAGCTTTCTTT CASSSNRVTEAFF
TRBJ1-3 TRBD1 NA TRBV14 TGTGCCAGCAGCCAAGTCGACAGGGTCCTTACAAGTTGGGGAAACACCATATATTTT CASSQVDRVLTSWGNTIYF
TRBJ1-1 NA NA TRBV5-1 TGCGCCAGCAGCTTTAGTTCGGGGGGCACTGAAGCTTTCTTT CASSFSSGGTEAFF
TRBJ1-2 TRBD1 NA TRBV19 TGTGCCAGTACCCTGAAACCCTCCGGGACAGGGGGCGCCTATGGCTACACCTTC CASTLKPSGTGGAYGYTF
TRBJ2-7 TRBD1 NA TRBV14 TGTGCCAGCAGCCAAGAACGTATCGGACAGGGATCACCCTCGTACGAGCAGTACTTC CASSQERIGQGSPSYEQYF
TRBJ1-1 NA once TRBV28 TGTGCCAGCAGCCCCTCCATGGTGCTGGACACTGAAGCTTTCTTT CASSPSMVLDTEAFF
TRBJ2-3 TRBD2 NA TRBV7-4 TGTGCCAGCAGTTCCTCCGGGACTAGCGGGAGGATCGCAGATACGCAGTATTTT CASSSSGTSGRIADTQYF
TRBJ2-7 NA NA TRBV2 TGTGCCAGCTCGATACGTTCCGAGCAGTACTTC CASSIRSEQYF
TRBJ2-7 TRBD1 NA TRBV13 TGTGCCAGCAGCTTTCTGGGACAGGTCTCCTACGAGCAGTACTTC CASSFLGQVSYEQYF
TRBJ2-7 TRBD1 once TRBV6-6 TGTGCCAGCAGTTACGCGCCGGGACAGACCTACGAGCAGTACTTC CASSYAPGQTYEQYF
TRBJ1-2 TRBD1 NA TRBV18 TGTGCCAGCTCAACGGGGACAGGGGCCATTAACTATGGCTACACCTTC CASSTGTGAINYGYTF
TRBJ1-2 NA few TRBV10-2 TGCGCCAGCAGTGAGTGGGTAGGAGGGAACTATGGCTACACCTTC CASSEWVGGNYGYTF
TRBJ1-2 NA NA TRBV7-6 TGTGCCAGCAGCTTAGGGAGAGGCTGGACTGGCTACACCTTC CASSLGRGWTGYTF
TRBJ1-3 NA NA TRBV20-1 TGCAGTGCTAGTAGGTTCTCCTCTGGAAACACCATATATTTT CSASRFSSGNTIYF
TRBJ1-2 NA NA TRBV9 TGTGCCAGCAGCGTAGAGGCTCGGGGGACGGACTATGGCTACACCTTC CASSVEARGTDYGYTF
TRBJ1-1 TRBD1 NA TRBV5-1 TGCGCCAGCAGTCCCCGACAGGGAAGGACCACTGAAGCTTTCTTT CASSPRQGRTTEAFF
TRBJ2-1 TRBD1 NA TRBV5-4 TGTGCCAGCAGCTTTCGACAGGGGGCCATCAATGAGCAGTTCTTC CASSFRQGAINEQFF
TRBJ1-6 NA NA TRBV9 TGTGCCAGCAGCGTAGAGGGTCTAGGATCACCCCTCCACTTT CASSVEGLGSPLHF
TRBJ2-7 NA once TRBV9 TGTGCCAGCAGCGCCCCGGGGGCCAACTACGAGCAGTACTTC CASSAPGANYEQYF
TRBJ1-2 NA NA TRBV7-9 TGTGCCAGCAGCTTAGGATTGGGTAACTTTAACTATGGCTACACCTTC CASSLGLGNFNYGYTF
TRBJ2-2 NA NA TRBV13 TGTGCCAGCAGCACCCTCGTGACGGGGCCCGGGGAGCTGTTTTTT CASSTLVTGPGELFF
TRBJ2-7 NA NA TRBV15 TGTGCCACCAGCAGAGACAGTGGCACCTCCTACGAGCAGTACTTC CATSRDSGTSYEQYF